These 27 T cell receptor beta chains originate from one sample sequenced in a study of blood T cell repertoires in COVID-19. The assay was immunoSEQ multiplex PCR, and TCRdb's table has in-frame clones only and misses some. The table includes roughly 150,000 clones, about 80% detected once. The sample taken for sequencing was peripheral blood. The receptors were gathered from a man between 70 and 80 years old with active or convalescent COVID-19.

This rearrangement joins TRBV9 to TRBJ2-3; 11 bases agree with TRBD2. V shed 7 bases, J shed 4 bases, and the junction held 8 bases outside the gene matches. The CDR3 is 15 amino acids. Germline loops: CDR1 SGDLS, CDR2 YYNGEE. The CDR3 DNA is TGTGCCAGCGCGGCTAGCGGGGGGTCCGCAGATACGCAGTATTTT. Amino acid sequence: CASAASGGSADTQYF. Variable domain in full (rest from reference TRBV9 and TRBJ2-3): DSGVTQTPKHLITATGQRVTLRCSPRSGDLSVYWYQQSLDQGLQFLIQYYNGEERAKGNILERFSAQQFPDLHSELNLSSLELGDSALYFCASAASGGSADTQYFGPGTRLTVL.

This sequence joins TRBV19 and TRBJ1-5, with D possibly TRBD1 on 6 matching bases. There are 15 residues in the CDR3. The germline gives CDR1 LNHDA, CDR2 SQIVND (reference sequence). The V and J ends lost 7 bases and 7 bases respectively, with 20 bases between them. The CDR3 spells CASKASGGRVQPQHF. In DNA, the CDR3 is TGTGCCAGTAAAGCCTCCGGGGGGCGGGTGCAGCCCCAGCATTTT. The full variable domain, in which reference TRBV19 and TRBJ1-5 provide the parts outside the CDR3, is DGGITQSPKYLFRKEGQNVTLSCEQNLNHDAMYWYRQDPGQGLRLIYYSQIVNDFQKGDIAEGYSVSREKKESFPLTVTSAQKNPTAFYLCASKASGGRVQPQHFGDGTRLSIL.

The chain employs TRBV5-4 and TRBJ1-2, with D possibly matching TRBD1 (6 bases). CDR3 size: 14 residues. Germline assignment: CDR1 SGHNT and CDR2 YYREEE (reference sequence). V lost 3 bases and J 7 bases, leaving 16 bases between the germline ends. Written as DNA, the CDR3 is TGTGCCAGCAGCTCAGGACAGACCTCGGGTGGCTACACCTTC. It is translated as CASSSGQTSGGYTF.

Here the CDR3 DNA reads TGTGCCTGGAGTCGGGAGGGGTACAATCAGCCCCAGCATTTT. It translates to CAWSREGYNQPQHF. The rearrangement joins TRBV30 to TRBJ1-5; tentative D call: TRBD1 (5 bases). V lost 2 bases to trimming and J lost 3 bases, with 11 bases between them. The CDR3 has 14 amino acids. Germline CDR1 reads GTSNPN; CDR2 reads SVGIG (reference sequence).

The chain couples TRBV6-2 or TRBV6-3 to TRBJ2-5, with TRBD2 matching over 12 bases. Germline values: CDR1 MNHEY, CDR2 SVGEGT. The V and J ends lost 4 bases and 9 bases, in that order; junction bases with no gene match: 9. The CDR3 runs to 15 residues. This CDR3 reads CASSSWTSGDWAQYF. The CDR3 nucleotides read TGTGCCAGCAGTTCCTGGACTAGCGGGGATTGGGCCCAGTACTTC.

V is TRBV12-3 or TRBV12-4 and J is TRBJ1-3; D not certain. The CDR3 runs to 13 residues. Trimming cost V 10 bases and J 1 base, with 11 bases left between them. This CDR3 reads CATLLHSGNTIYF. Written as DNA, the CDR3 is TGTGCCACACTTCTCCATTCTGGAAACACCATATATTTT.

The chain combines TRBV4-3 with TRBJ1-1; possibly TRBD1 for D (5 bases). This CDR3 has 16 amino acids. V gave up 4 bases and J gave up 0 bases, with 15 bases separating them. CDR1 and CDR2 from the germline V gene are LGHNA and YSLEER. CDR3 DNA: TGCGCCAGCAGCCCCCTAGGGGCAGACATGAACACTGAAGCTTTCTTT. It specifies CASSPLGADMNTEAFF.

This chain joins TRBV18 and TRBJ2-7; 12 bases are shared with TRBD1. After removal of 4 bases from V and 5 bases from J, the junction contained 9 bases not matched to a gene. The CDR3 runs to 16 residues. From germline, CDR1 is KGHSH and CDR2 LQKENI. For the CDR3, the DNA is TGTGCCAGCTCACGGGGGACAGGGGGCTCGGGGAACGAGCAGTACTTC. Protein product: CASSRGTGGSGNEQYF.

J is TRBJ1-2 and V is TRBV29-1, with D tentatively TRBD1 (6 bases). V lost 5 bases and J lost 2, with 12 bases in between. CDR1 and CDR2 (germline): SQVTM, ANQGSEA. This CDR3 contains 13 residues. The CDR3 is CSVQQGSNYGYTF. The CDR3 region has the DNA TGCAGCGTTCAGCAGGGGAGCAACTATGGCTACACCTTC.

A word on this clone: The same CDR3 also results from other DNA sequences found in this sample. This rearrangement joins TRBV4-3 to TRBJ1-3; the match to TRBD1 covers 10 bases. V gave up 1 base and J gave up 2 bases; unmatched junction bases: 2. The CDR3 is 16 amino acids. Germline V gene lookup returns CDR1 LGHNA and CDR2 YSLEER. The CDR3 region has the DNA TGCGCCAGCAGCCAAGGCGGGACAGGGGCTGGAAACACCATATATTTT. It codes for CASSQGGTGAGNTIYF.

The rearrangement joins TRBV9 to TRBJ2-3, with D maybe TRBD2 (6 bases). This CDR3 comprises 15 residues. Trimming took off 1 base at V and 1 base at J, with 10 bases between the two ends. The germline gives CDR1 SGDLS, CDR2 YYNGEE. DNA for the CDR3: TGTGCCAGCAGCGTAAGTCCGGGGGGCACAGATACGCAGTATTTT. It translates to CASSVSPGGTDTQYF.

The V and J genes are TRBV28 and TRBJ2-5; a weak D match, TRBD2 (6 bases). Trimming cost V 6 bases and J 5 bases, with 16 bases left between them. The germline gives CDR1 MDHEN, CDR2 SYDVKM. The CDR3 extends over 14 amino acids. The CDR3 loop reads CASREGSGKETQYF. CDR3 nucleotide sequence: TGTGCCAGCAGGGAGGGGTCGGGGAAGGAGACCCAGTACTTC.

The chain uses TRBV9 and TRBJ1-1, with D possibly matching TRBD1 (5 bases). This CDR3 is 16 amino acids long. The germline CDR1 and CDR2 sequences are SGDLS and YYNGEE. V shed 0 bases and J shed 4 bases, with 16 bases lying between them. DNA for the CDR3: TGTGCCAGCAGCGTAGGGGCCAGGGTCGGAAGCACTGAAGCTTTCTTT. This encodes CASSVGARVGSTEAFF.

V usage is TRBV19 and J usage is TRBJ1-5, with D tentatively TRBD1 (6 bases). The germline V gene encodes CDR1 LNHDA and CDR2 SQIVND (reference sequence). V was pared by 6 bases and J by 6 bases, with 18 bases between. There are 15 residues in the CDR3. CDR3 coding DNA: TGTGCCAGTAGCCCGCCGGGACATGGCGGTCAGCCCCAGCATTTT. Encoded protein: CASSPPGHGGQPQHF.

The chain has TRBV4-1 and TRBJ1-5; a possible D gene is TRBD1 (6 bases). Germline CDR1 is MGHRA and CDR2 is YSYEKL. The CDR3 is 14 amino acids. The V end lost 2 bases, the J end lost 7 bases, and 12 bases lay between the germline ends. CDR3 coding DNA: TGCGCCAGCAGCCAAATCGACAGGCTCCAGCCCCAGCATTTT. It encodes CASSQIDRLQPQHF.

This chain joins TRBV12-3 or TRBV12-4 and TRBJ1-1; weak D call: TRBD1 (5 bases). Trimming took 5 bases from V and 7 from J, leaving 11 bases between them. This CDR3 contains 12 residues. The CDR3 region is CASSPPTVEAFF. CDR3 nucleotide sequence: TGTGCCAGCAGTCCACCGACAGTTGAAGCTTTCTTT.

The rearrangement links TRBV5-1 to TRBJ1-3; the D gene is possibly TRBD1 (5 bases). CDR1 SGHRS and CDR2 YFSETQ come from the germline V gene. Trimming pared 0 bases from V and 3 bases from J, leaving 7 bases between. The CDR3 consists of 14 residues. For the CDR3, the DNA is TGCGCCAGCAGCTTGGGAAGGGGTGGAAACACCATATATTTT. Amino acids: CASSLGRGGNTIYF.

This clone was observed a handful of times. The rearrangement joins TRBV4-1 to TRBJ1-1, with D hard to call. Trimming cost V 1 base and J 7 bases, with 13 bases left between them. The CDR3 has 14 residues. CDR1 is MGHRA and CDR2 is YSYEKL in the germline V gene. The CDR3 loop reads CASSQGRRGDEAFF. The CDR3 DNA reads TGCGCCAGCAGCCAAGGGAGGCGAGGAGATGAAGCTTTCTTT.

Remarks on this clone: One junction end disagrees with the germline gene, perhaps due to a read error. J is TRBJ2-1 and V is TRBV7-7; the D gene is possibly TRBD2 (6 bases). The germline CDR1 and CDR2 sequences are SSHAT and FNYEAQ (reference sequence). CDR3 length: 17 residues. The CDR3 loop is CASSLSSGGGFTSEQFF. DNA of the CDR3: TGTGCTAGCAGCTTAAGTTCGGGTGGGGGGTTTACAAGTGAGCAGTTCTTC.

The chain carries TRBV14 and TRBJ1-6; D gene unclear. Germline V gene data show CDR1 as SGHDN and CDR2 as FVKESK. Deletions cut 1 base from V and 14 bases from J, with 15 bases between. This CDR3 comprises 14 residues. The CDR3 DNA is TGTGCCAGCAGCCAAGTTAACACAGCCCAGGCCCTCCACTTT. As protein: CASSQVNTAQALHF.

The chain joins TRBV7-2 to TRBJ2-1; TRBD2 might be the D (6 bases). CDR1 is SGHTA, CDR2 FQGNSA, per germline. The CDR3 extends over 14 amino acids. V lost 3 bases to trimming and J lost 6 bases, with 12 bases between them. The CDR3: CASSFSAGGNEQFF. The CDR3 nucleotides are TGTGCCAGCAGCTTTAGCGCCGGGGGCAATGAGCAGTTCTTC. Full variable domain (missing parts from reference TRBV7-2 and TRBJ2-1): GAGVSQSPSNKVTEKGKDVELRCDPISGHTALYWYRQSLGQGLEFLIYFQGNSAPDKSGLPSDRFSAERTGGSVSTLTIQRTQQEDSAVYLCASSFSAGGNEQFFGPGTRLTVL.

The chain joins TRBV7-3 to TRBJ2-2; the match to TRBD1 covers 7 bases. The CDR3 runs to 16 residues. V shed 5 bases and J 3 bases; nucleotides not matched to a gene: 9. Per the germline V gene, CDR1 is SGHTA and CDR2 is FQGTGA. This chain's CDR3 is CASSPAGTADTGELFF. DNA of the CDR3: TGTGCCAGCAGCCCCGCCGGGACAGCCGACACCGGGGAGCTGTTTTTT.

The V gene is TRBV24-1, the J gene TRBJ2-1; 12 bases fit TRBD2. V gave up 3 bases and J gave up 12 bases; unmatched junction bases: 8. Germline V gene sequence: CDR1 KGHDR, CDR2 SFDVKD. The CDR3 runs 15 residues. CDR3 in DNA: TGTGCCACCAGTGATACCTCTAGCGGGAGGGCCGTGCAGTTCTTC. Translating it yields CATSDTSSGRAVQFF.

CDR3 protein: CASSSQRGNYNEQFF. The CDR3 DNA reads TGTGCCAGCAGCTCCCAGCGGGGGAACTACAATGAGCAGTTCTTC. The J gene is TRBJ2-1, the V gene TRBV11-3, with TRBD2 matching over 8 bases. The CDR3 length is 15 residues. After removal of 4 bases from V and 3 bases from J, the junction contained 5 bases not matched to a gene. The germline V gene has CDR1 SGHNT and CDR2 YENEEA.

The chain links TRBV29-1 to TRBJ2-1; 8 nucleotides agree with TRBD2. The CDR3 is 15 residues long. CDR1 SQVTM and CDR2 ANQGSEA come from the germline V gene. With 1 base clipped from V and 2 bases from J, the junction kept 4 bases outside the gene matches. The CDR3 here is CSVEGGLDAYNEQFF. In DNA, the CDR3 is TGCAGCGTTGAAGGGGGACTAGACGCCTACAATGAGCAGTTCTTC.

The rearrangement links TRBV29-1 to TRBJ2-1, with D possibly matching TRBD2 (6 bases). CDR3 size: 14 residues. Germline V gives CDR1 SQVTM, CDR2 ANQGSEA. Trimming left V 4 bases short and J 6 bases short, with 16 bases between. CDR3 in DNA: TGCAGCGTTGGGGGACGGGAGTCCCGCAATGAGCAGTTCTTC. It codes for CSVGGRESRNEQFF.

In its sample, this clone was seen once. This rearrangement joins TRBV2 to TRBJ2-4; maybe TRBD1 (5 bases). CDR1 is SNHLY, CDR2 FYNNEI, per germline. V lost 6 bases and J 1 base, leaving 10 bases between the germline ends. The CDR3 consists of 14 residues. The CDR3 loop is CASRETVAKNIQYF. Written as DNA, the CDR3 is TGTGCCAGCAGGGAGACAGTGGCCAAAAACATTCAGTACTTC.